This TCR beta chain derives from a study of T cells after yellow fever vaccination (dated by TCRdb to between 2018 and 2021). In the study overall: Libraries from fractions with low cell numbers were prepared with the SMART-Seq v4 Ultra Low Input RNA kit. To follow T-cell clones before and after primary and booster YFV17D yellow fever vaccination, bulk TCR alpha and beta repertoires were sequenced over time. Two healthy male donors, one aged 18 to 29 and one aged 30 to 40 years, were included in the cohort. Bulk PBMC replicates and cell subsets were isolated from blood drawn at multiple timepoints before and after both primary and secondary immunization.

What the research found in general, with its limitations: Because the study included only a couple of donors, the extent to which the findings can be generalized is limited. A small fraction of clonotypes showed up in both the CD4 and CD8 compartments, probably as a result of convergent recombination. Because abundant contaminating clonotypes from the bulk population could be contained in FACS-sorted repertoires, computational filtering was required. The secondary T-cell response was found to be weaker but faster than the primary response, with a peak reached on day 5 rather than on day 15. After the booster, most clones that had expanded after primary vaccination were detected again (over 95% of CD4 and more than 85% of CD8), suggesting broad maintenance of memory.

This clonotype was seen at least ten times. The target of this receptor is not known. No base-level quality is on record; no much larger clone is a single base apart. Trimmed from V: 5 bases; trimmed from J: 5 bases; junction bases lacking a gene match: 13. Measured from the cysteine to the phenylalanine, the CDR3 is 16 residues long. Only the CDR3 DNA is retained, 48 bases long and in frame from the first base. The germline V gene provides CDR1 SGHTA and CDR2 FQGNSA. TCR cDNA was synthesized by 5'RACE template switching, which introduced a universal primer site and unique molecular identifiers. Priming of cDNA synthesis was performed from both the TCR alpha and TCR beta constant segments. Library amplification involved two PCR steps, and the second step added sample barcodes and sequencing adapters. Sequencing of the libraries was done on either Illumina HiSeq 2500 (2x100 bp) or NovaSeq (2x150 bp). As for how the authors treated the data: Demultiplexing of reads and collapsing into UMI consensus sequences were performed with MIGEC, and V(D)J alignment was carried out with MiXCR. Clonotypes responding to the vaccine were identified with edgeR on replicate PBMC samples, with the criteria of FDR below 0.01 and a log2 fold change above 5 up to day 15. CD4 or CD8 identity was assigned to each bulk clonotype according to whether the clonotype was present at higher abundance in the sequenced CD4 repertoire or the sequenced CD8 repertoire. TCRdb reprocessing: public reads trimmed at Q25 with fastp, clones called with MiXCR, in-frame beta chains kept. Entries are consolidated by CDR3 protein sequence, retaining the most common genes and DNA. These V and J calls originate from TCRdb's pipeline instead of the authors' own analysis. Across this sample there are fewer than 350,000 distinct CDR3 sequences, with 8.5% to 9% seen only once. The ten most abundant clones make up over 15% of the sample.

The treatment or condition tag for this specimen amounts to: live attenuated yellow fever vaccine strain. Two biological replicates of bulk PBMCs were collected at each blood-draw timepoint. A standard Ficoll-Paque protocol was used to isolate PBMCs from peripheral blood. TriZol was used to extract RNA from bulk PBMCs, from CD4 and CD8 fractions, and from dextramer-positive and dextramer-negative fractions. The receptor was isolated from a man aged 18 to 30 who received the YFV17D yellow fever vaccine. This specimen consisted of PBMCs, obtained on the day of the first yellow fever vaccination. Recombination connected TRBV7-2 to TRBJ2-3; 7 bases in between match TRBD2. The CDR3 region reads CASSGSKERGLDTQYF. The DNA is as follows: TGTGCCAGCAGCGGGTCGAAGGAGCGGGGATTAGATACGCAGTATTTT.